This TCR beta chain was recorded in a study of blood T cells in healthy people across ages. Primers used in a second PCR of about 7 to 12 cycles were a sample-barcoded 5' primer and a J-beta primer mix. TCRdb passed the 5' RACE reads through MiXCR, listing each CDR3 protein once. The sample holds over 950,000 distinct CDR3 sequences; about 53% are singletons and the top ten take about a fifth. The germline V and J ends were trimmed by 4 bases and 0 bases, with 11 bases remaining between them. In germline, CDR1 is SNHLY, CDR2 FYNNEI. The CDR3 is 15 amino acids. Sequencing used blood. The sequence was obtained from a woman between 55 and 75 years old in good health. The chain joins TRBV2 to TRBJ2-3; D possibly matches TRBD1 or TRBD2 (6 bases each). The CDR3: CASSVRGGSTDTQYF. The DNA for the CDR3 is TGTGCCAGCAGTGTCCGAGGGGGGAGCACAGATACGCAGTATTTT.